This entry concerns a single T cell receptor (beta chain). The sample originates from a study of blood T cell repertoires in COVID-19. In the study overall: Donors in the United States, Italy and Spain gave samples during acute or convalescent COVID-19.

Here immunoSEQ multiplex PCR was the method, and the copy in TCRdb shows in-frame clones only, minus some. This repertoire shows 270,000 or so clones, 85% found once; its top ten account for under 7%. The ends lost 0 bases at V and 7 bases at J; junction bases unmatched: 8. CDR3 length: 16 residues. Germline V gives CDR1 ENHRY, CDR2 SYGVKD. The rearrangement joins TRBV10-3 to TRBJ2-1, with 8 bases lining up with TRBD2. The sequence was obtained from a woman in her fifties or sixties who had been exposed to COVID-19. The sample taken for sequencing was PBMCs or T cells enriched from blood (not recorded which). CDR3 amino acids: CAISESAVAGKNEQFF. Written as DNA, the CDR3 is TGTGCCATCAGTGAGTCGGCGGTAGCGGGGAAGAATGAGCAGTTCTTC.